These 4 T cell receptor beta chains were all obtained from the same sample, sequenced in a study of T cells in Graves' hyperthyroidism and ophthalmopathy. RNA transcripts served as the template for amplifying TCR beta CDR3 regions. A set of HTBI primers served as the primers for a first-round RT-PCR of the TCR CDR3. Using its own MiXCR run on the multiplex PCR reads, TCRdb lists one record per CDR3 protein. This sample carries about 510,000 distinct CDR3 sequences, 40% to 50% of them seen once, and the ten largest clones take about 45%. The specimen was peripheral blood or thyroid tissue (not recorded which). The receptor set was obtained from an adult woman with Graves' disease, either hyperthyroidism or ophthalmopathy (not recorded which).

This clonotype has only a few counts. The rearrangement links TRBV25-1 to TRBJ2-5, with D unresolved. CDR1 is MGHDK and CDR2 is SYGVNS in the germline V gene. Trimming took off 4 bases at V and 0 bases at J, with 9 bases between the two ends. This CDR3 has 14 amino acids. The CDR3 region has the DNA TGTGCCAGCAGTGTGGGATGGAACCAAGAGACCCAGTACTTC. This translates into CASSVGWNQETQYF.

As for this clonotype: This may be a read error: a much more frequent sequence differs by one nucleotide. The chain recombines TRBV20-1 with TRBJ2-2; TRBD2 is a possible D gene (5 bases). Germline assignment: CDR1 DFQATT and CDR2 SNEGSKA (reference sequence). Trimming pared 0 bases from V and 4 bases from J, leaving 15 bases between. This CDR3 is 16 amino acids long. CDR3 DNA: TGCAGTGCTAGAGATCTTAGCGCGAGTGGCACCGGGGAGCTGTTTTTT. It specifies CSARDLSASGTGELFF.

The chain combines TRBV5-6 with TRBJ1-1; D call uncertain. This CDR3 is 14 amino acids long. Trimming removed 0 bases at V and 2 bases at J, with 8 bases between. Germline V gene data show CDR1 as SGHDT and CDR2 as YYEEEE. CDR3 in DNA: TGTGCCAGCAGCTTGGACCCCTACAACACTGAAGCTTTCTTT. Translation: CASSLDPYNTEAFF.

This chain's CDR3 is CASSDGTSLSYEQYF. The CDR3 DNA follows: TGTGCCAGCAGCGATGGGACTAGCTTGTCTTACGAGCAGTACTTC. The chain employs TRBV2 and TRBJ2-7, with 9 bases matching TRBD2. Trimming took 6 bases from V and 4 from J; bases not matched to a gene: 10. The CDR3 length is 15 residues. Germline CDR1 reads SNHLY; CDR2 reads FYNNEI.